Listed here are 17 T cell receptor beta chains from one sample, sequenced in a study of T cell repertoires in cytomegalovirus infection. These receptors lack a known antigen. TCRdb processed the reads anew with MiXCR; each CDR3 protein has one entry. Of tens of thousands of distinct CDR3 sequences listed, around 20% were seen once; the top ten hold around 27%. The sample in question was CD8+ T cells from cultured PBMCs, obtained from culture after CMV antigen stimulation. The receptors shown here come from a human donor in good health (CMV status not recorded). Some clones in this sample may be carry-over from other donors' samples.

The genes are TRBV7-9 and TRBJ1-1, with TRBD1 as a possible D gene (5 bases). The CDR3 contains 17 residues. The germline gives CDR1 SEHNR, CDR2 FQNEAQ (reference sequence). With 6 bases removed from V and 2 bases from J, the gap between germline ends came to 22 bases. In DNA form, the CDR3 reads TGTGCCAGCAGGCCTCCCGGGGAGGGGCGGGCTAACACTGAAGCTTTCTTT. It encodes CASRPPGEGRANTEAFF.

The sample holds one count of this clonotype. The chain combines TRBV12-3 or TRBV12-4 with TRBJ2-7, with TRBD1 identical over 10 bases. Germline trimming cut 5 bases from V and 4 bases from J; bases unmatched to any gene: 5. The CDR3 has 14 amino acids. Here the CDR3 DNA reads TGTGCCAGCAGTCCGACAGGGGGCTCGTACGAGCAGTACTTC. Translating gives CASSPTGGSYEQYF.

This clonotype showed up just a few times. The chain uses TRBV6-5 and TRBJ2-5; 13 nucleotides match TRBD2. V dropped 2 bases and J dropped 3; count of bases not matched to a gene: 3. The CDR3 has 16 residues. Germline CDR1 is MNHEY and CDR2 is SVGAGI. CDR3 nucleotide sequence: TGTGCCAGCAGTTACCGAGGGACTAGCGGGGAAGAGACCCAGTACTTC. It is translated as CASSYRGTSGEETQYF.

The rearrangement uses TRBV19 and TRBJ1-1; D ambiguous. CDR3 length: 18 residues. CDR1 and CDR2 (germline): LNHDA, SQIVND (reference sequence). With 2 bases removed from V and 3 bases from J, the gap between germline ends came to 22 bases. The CDR3 DNA is TGTGCCAGTAGTATAACCCCCCGTATGGGTGATGGGTACACTGAAGCTTTCTTT. As protein: CASSITPRMGDGYTEAFF.

This clonotype has a handful of counts. The chain recombines TRBV27 with TRBJ2-5; no clear D gene. The CDR3 totals 13 residues. The V end was cut by 6 bases, the J end by 8 bases, with 16 bases between. CDR1 and CDR2 from the germline V gene are MNHEY and SMNVEV (reference sequence). The CDR3 loop reads CASRPLGASTQYF. The CDR3 region has the DNA TGTGCCAGCAGACCCCTTGGAGCCAGTACCCAGTACTTC.

Here the CDR3 reads CASSSAGPNEQFF. In nucleotides, the CDR3 is TGTGCCAGCAGCTCCGCAGGGCCCAATGAGCAGTTCTTC. This chain links TRBV7-3 with TRBJ2-1; a possible D gene is TRBD1 (5 bases). This CDR3 comprises 13 residues. Germline V gene data show CDR1 as SGHTA and CDR2 as FQGTGA. V shed 4 bases and J shed 6 bases, with 10 bases lying between them.

This clonotype was seen a handful of times. The chain couples TRBV7-2 to TRBJ2-7; possible D gene TRBD1, 6 bases. CDR3 length equals 13 residues. The V and J ends lost 5 bases and 5 bases respectively, with 13 bases between them. Per the germline V gene, CDR1 is SGHTA and CDR2 is FQGNSA. The CDR3 DNA sequence: TGTGCCAGCAGCCTGAACAGGGTAGACGAGCAGTACTTC. Translated, it gives CASSLNRVDEQYF.

This clonotype was counted only a few times. The rearrangement links TRBV18 to TRBJ2-3, with a tentative D call TRBD1 (6 bases). Per germline, CDR1 KGHSH and CDR2 LQKENI. The CDR3 sequence is 17 residues long. Between the trimmed V and J ends, which lost 3 bases and 0 bases, there was a span of 16 bases. DNA for the CDR3: TGTGCCAGCTCACCCTGGACAGTGGGTCAAAGCACAGATACGCAGTATTTT. Its translation is CASSPWTVGQSTDTQYF.

The chain joins TRBV9 to TRBJ2-1, with 13 bases that match TRBD2. The CDR3 is 15 residues long. The J segment lost 9 bases and the V segment lost 4 bases, leaving 7 bases of the junction unmatched. Germline V gene lookup returns CDR1 SGDLS and CDR2 YYNGEE. The CDR3 bases are TGTGCCAGCAGCCCCGGGACTAGCGGGATGGGTGAGCAGTTCTTC. It yields the protein CASSPGTSGMGEQFF.

The rearrangement joins TRBV7-4 to TRBJ2-1; D might be TRBD2 (5 bases). V lost 6 bases, J lost 6 bases, and 27 bases lay in between. Per germline, CDR1 SGHVT and CDR2 SQSDAQ. The CDR3 totals 18 residues. The CDR3 loop is CASSLDPGSVTEFNEQFF. As DNA, the CDR3 is TGTGCCAGCAGTTTGGATCCGGGGAGCGTCACGGAGTTCAATGAGCAGTTCTTC. Full variable domain (missing parts from reference TRBV7-4 and TRBJ2-1): GAGVSQSPRYKVAKRGRDVALRCDSISGHVTLYWYRQTLGQGSEVLTYSQSDAQRDKSGRPSGRFSAERPERSVSTLKIQRTEQGDSAVYLCASSLDPGSVTEFNEQFFGPGTRLTVL.

This clonotype was seen at least ten times. V is TRBV4-1 and J is TRBJ2-4, with D possibly TRBD1 on 5 matching bases. Germline values: CDR1 MGHRA, CDR2 YSYEKL. Between the trimmed V and J ends, which lost 0 bases and 3 bases, there was a span of 18 bases. The CDR3 is 18 residues long. The CDR3 coding sequence is TGCGCCAGCAGCCAAGATGGGGCTGGAGAGGACGTCAAAAACATTCAGTACTTC. It specifies CASSQDGAGEDVKNIQYF.

This clonotype was counted only a few times. The chain links TRBV7-3 to TRBJ1-1; a weak D match, TRBD1 (6 bases). Trimming left V 2 bases short and J 0 bases short, with 13 bases between. Per germline, CDR1 SGHTA and CDR2 FQGTGA. CDR3 size: 16 residues. As DNA, the CDR3 is TGTGCCAGCAGCTTACTACGGACAGCTATGAACACTGAAGCTTTCTTT. This encodes CASSLLRTAMNTEAFF.

The V gene is TRBV28, the J gene TRBJ1-6, with unresolved D. This CDR3 spans 14 amino acids. The V gene lost 5 bases and the J gene lost 10 bases, with 15 bases spanning the gap. CDR1 and CDR2 (germline): MDHEN, SYDVKM. The DNA of the CDR3 is TGTGCCAGCAGTCGGACCTTCACGGGCTCACCCCTCCACTTT. Protein sequence: CASSRTFTGSPLHF.

About this clonotype itself: This is likely a read error, given that the CDR3 carries no conserved phenylalanine or tryptophan at its end. The chain carries TRBV7-3 and TRBJ2-1; a weak D match, TRBD2 (5 bases). The V end lost 1 base, the J end lost 4 bases, and 11 bases lay between the germline ends. Germline assignment: CDR1 SGHTA and CDR2 FQGTGA. There are 15 residues in the CDR3. CDR3 DNA: TGTGCCAGCAGCTTAAGTGTAGCGATGTACAATGAGCAGTTCTTA. Translated, it gives CASSLSVAMYNEQFL.

This chain joins TRBV7-2 and TRBJ2-7; a possible D gene is TRBD2 (6 bases). This CDR3 has 15 amino acids. CDR1 and CDR2 (germline): SGHTA, FQGNSA. V lost 4 bases to trimming and J lost 0 bases, with 13 bases between them. The CDR3 protein is CASSSLSGVSYEQYF. Written as DNA, the CDR3 is TGTGCCAGCAGCTCTCTTTCGGGGGTCTCCTACGAGCAGTACTTC.

The genes are TRBV19 and TRBJ1-1, with D unclear. CDR1 is LNHDA, CDR2 SQIVND, per germline (reference sequence). Trimming shortened V by 6 bases and J by 4 bases, and 6 bases separated the two germline ends. The CDR3 is 11 amino acids. The CDR3 spells CASRTGTEAFF. The CDR3 DNA sequence: TGTGCCAGTAGGACTGGCACTGAAGCTTTCTTT.

The V call is TRBV7-9, the J call TRBJ2-1; D is unclear. The CDR3 length is 13 residues. V lost 8 bases, J lost 3 bases, and 11 bases lay in between. Germline V gene sequence: CDR1 SEHNR, CDR2 FQNEAQ (reference sequence). The CDR3 loop is CASDNKHYNEQFF. As DNA, the CDR3 is TGTGCCAGCGACAACAAGCACTACAATGAGCAGTTCTTC.